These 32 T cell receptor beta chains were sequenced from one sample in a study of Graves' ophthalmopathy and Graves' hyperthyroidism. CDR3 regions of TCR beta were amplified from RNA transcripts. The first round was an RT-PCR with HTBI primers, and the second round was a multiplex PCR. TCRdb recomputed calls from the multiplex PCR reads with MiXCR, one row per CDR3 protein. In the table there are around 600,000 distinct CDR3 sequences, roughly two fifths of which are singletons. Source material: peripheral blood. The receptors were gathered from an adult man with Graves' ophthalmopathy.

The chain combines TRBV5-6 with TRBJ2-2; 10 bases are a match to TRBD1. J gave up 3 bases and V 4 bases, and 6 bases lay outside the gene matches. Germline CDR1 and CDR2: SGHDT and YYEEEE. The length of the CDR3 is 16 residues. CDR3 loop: CASSTTGGAYTGELFF. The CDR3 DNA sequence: TGTGCCAGCAGCACGACAGGGGGCGCCTACACCGGGGAGCTGTTTTTT.

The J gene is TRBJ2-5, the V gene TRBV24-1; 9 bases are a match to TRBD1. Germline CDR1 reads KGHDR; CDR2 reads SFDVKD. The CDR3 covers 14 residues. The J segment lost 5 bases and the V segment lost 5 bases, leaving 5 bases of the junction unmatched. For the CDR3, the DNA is TGTGCCACCAGTGCGACAGGGGGTAAGGAGACCCAGTACTTC. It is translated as CATSATGGKETQYF.

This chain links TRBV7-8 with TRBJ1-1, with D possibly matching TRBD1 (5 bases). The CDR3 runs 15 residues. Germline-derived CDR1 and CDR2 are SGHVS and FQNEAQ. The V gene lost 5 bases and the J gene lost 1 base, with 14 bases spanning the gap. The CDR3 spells CASSPAGTENTEAFF. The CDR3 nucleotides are TGTGCCAGCAGCCCAGCCGGGACCGAGAACACTGAAGCTTTCTTT.

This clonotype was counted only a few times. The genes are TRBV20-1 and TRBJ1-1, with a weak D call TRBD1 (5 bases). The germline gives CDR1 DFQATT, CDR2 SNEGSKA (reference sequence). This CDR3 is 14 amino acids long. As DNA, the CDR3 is TGCAGCCAAAAACGAGGGACGGGGAACACTGAAGCTTTCTTT. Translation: CSQKRGTGNTEAFF.

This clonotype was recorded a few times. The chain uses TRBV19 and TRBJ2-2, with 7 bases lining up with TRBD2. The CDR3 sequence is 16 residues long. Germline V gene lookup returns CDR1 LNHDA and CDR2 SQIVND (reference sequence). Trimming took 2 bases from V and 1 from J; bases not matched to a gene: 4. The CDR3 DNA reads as TGTGCCAGTAGTATAAAGGCTAGCGGGAACACCGGGGAGCTGTTTTTT. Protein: CASSIKASGNTGELFF. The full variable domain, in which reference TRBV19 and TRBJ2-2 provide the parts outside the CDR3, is DGGITQSPKYLFRKEGQNVTLSCEQNLNHDAMYWYRQDPGQGLRLIYYSQIVNDFQKGDIAEGYSVSREKKESFPLTVTSAQKNPTAFYLCASSIKASGNTGELFFGEGSRLTVL.

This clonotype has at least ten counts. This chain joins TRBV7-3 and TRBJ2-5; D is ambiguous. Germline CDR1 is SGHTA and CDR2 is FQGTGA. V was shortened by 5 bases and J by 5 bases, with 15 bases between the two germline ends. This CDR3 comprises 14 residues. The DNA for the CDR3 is TGTGCCAGCAGCCCCAGAGGTTCATCGGAGACCCAGTACTTC. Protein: CASSPRGSSETQYF. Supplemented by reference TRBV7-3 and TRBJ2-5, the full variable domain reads GAGVSQTPSNKVTEKGKYVELRCDPISGHTALYWYRQSLGQGPEFLIYFQGTGAADDSGLPNDRFFAVRPEGSVSTLKIQRTERGDSAVYLCASSPRGSSETQYFGPGTRLLVL.

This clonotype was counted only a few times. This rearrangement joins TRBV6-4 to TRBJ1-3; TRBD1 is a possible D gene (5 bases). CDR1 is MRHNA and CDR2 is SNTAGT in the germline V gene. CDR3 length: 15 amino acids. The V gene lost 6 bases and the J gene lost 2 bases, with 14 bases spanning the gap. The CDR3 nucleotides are TGTGCCAGCAGGATTCAGGGTCACACTGGAAACACCATATATTTT. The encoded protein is CASRIQGHTGNTIYF.

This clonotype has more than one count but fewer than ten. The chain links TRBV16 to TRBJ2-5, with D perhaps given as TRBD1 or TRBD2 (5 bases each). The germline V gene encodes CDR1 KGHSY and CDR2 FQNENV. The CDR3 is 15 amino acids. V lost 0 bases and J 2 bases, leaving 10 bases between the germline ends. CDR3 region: CASSQSGAPQETQYF. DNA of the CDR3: TGTGCCAGCAGCCAATCCGGGGCGCCGCAAGAGACCCAGTACTTC. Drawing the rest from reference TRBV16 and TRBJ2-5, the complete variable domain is GEEVAQTPKHLVRGEGQKAKLYCAPIKGHSYVFWYQQVLKNEFKFLISFQNENVFDETGMPKERFSAKCLPNSPCSLEIQATKLEDSAVYFCASSQSGAPQETQYFGPGTRLLVL.

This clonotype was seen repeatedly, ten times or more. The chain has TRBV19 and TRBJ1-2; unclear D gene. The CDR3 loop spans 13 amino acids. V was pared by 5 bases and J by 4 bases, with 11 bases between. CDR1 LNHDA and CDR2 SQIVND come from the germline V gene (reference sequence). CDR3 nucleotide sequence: TGTGCCAGTAGTCTCCCAGAACGCTATGGCTACACCTTC. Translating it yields CASSLPERYGYTF.

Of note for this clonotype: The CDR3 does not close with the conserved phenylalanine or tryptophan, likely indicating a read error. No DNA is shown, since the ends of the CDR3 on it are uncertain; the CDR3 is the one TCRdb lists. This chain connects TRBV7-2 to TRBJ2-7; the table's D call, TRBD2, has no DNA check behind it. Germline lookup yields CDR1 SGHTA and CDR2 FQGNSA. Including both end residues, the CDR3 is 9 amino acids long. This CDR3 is CASSLAVSG.

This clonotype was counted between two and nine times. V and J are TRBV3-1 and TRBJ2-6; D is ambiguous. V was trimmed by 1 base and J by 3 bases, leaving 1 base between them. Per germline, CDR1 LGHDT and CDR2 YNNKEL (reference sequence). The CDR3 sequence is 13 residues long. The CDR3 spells CASSQVGANVLTF. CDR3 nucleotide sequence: TGTGCCAGCAGCCAAGTTGGGGCCAACGTCCTGACTTTC.

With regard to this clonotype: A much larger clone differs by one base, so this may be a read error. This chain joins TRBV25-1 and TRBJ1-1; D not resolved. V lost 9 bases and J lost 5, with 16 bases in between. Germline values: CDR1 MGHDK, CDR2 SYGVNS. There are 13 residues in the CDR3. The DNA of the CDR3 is TGTGCCAGGAGTTACTCGGGAAAGACTGAAGCTTTCTTT. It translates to CARSYSGKTEAFF.

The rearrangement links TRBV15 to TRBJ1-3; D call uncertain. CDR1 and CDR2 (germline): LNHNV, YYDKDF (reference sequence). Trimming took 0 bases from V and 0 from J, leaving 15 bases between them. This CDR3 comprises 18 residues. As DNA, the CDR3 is TGTGCCACCAGCAGAGACCTTAGCCCAGTCAGCTCTGGAAACACCATATATTTT. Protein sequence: CATSRDLSPVSSGNTIYF.

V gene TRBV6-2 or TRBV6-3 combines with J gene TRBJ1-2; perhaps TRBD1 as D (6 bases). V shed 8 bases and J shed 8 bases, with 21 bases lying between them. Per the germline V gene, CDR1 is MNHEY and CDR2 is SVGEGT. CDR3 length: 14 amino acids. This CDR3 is CASLGGGGRIGYTF. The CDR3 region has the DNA TGTGCCAGCCTAGGGGGGGGCGGACGGATCGGCTACACCTTC.

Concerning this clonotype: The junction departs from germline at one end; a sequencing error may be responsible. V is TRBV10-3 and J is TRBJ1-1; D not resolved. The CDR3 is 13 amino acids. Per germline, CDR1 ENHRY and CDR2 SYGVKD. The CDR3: CASSFGPNYEAFF. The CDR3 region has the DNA TGTGCCAGCAGTTTCGGGCCCAATTATGAAGCTTTCTTT.

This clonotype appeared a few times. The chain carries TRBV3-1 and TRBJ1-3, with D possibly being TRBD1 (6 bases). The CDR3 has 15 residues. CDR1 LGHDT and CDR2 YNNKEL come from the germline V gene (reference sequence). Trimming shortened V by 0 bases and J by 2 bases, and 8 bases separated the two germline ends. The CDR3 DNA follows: TGTGCCAGCAGCCAAGAGAACAGGGCTGGAAACACCATATATTTT. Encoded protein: CASSQENRAGNTIYF.

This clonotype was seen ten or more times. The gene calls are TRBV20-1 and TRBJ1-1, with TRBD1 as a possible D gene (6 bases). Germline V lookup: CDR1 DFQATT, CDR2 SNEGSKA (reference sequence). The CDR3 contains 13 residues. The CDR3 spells CGIPGQSNTEAFF. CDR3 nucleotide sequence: TGCGGGATACCGGGACAATCAAACACTGAAGCTTTCTTT.

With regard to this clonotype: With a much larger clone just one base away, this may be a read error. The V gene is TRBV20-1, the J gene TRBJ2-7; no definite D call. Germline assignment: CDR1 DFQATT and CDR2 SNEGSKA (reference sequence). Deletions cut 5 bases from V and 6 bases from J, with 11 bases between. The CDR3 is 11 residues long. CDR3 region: CSARIGPEQYF. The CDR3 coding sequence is TGCAGTGCTCGCATAGGACCCGAGCAGTACTTC.

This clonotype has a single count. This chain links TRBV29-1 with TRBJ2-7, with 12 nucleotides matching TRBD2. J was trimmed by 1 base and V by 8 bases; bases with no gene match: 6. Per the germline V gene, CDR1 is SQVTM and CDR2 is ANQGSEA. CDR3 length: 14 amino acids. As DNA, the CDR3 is TGCAGCTCACTCGGACTAGCGGGATCCTACGAGCAGTACTTC. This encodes CSSLGLAGSYEQYF.

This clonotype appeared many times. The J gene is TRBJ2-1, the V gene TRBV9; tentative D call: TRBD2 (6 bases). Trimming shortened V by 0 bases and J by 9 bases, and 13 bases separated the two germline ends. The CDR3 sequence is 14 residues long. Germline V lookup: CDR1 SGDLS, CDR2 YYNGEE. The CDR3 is CASSVETSWREQFF. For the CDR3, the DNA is TGTGCCAGCAGCGTAGAGACTAGTTGGCGTGAGCAGTTCTTC.

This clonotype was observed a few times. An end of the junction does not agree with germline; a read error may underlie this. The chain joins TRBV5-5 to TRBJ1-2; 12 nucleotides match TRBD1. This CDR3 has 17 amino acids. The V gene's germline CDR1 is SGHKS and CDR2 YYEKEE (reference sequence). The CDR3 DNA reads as TGCGCCAGCAGCCAAGATTTAAGGGGACAGGGGGCAAGGGGCTACACCTTC. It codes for CASSQDLRGQGARGYTF.

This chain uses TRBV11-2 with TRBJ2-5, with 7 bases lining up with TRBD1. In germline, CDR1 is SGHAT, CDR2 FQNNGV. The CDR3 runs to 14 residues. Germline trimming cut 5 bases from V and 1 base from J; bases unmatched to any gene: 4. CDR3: CASSRDSSQETQYF. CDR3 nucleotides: TGTGCCAGCAGCCGGGACAGCTCCCAAGAGACCCAGTACTTC.

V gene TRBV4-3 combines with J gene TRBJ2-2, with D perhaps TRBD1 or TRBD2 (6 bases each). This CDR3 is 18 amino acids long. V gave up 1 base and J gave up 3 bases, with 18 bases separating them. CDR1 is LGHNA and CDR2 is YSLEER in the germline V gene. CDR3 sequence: CASSQGVWGAVDTGELFF. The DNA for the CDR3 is TGCGCCAGCAGCCAAGGGGTATGGGGGGCGGTGGACACCGGGGAGCTGTTTTTT.

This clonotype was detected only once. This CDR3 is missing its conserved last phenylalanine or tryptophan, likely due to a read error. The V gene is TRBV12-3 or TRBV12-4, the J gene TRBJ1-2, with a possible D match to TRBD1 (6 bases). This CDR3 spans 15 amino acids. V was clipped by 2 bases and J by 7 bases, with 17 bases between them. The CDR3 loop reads CASSLTTEGVRGYTL. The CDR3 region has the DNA TGTGCCAGCAGTTTAACGACGGAGGGGGTTCGTGGCTACACCCTC.

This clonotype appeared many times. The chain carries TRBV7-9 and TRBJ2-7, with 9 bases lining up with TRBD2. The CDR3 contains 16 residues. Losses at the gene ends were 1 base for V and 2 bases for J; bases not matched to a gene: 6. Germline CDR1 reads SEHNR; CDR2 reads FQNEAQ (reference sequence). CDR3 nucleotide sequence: TGTGCCAGCAGCTTAGTGGCTAGCGGGGAAACCTACGAGCAGTACTTC. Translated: CASSLVASGETYEQYF.

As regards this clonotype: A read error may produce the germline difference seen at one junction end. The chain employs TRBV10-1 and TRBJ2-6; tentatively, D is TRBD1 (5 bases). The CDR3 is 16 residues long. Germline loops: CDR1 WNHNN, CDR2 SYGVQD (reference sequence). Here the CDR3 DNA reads TGTGCCAGCTCACCACTTTCAGGGCCTGGGGCCAACGTCCTGACTTTC. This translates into CASSPLSGPGANVLTF.

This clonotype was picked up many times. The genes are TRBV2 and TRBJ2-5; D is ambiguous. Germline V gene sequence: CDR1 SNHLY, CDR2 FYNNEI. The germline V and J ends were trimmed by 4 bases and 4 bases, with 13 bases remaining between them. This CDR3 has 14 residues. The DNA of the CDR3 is TGTGCCAGCAGTGCCAACCACCTGATAGAGACCCAGTACTTC. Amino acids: CASSANHLIETQYF. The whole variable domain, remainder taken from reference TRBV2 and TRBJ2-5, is EPEVTQTPSHQVTQMGQEVILRCVPISNHLYFYWYRQILGQKVEFLVSFYNNEISEKSEIFDDQFSVERPDGSNFTLKIRSTKLEDSAMYFCASSANHLIETQYFGPGTRLLVL.

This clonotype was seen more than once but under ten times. The chain's CDR3 is CASSPRGAGTEAFF. The CDR3 DNA is TGTGCCAGCAGCCCCAGGGGGGCTGGGACTGAAGCTTTCTTT. The V call is TRBV7-2, the J call TRBJ1-1, with 7 bases matching TRBD1. The length of the CDR3 is 14 residues. Germline V gene sequence: CDR1 SGHTA, CDR2 FQGNSA. V shed 5 bases, J shed 5 bases, and the junction held 8 bases outside the gene matches.

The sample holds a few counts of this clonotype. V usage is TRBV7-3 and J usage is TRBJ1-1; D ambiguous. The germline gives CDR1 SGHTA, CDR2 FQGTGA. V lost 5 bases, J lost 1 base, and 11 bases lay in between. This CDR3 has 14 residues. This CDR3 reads CASSDLLKNTEAFF. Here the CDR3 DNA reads TGTGCCAGCAGCGACCTTTTGAAGAACACTGAAGCTTTCTTT.

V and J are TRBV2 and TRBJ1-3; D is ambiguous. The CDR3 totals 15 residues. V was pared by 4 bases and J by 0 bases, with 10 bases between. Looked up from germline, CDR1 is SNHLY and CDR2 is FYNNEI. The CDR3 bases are TGTGCCAGCAGTGGGGCCCTTCTCTCTGGAAACACCATATATTTT. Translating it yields CASSGALLSGNTIYF.

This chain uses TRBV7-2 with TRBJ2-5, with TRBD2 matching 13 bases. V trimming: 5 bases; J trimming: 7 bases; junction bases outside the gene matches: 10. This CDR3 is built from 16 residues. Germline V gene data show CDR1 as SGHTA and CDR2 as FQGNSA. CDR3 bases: TGTGCCAGCAGCCCCCCACTAGCGGGGGGGCTTGGGACCCAGTACTTC. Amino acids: CASSPPLAGGLGTQYF.

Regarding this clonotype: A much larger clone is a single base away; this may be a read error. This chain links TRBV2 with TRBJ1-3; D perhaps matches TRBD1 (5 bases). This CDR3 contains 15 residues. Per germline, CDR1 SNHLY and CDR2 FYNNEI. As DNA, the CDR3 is TGTGCCAGCAGATTCGACAGAGCCTCTGGAAACATCATATATTTT. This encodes CASRFDRASGNIIYF.